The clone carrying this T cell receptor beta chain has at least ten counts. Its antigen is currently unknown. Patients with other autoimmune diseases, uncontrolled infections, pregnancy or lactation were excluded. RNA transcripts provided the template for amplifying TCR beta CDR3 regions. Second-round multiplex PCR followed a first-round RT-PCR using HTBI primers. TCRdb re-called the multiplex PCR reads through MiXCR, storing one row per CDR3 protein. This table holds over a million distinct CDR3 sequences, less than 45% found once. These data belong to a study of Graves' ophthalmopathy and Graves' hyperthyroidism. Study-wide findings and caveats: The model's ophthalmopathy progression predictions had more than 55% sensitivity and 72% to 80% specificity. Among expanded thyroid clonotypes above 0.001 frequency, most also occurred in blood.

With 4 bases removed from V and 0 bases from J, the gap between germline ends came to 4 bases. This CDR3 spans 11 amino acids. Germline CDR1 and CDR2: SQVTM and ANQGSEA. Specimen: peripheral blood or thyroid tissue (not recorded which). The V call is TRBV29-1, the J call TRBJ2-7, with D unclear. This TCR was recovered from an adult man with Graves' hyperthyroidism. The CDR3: CSVATSYEQYF. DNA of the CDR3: TGCAGCGTTGCAACCTCCTACGAGCAGTACTTC.